The 32 T cell receptor beta chains in this list originate from one sample, sequenced in a study of long-term antiretroviral therapy in people with HIV. This was the immunoSEQ v3.0 assay at survey level. Produced via immunoSEQ multiplex PCR; TCRdb's table is partial and in-frame only. Here the sample spans roughly 28,000 clones, 80% to 90% being singletons. The specimen comprised unsorted PBMCs, sampled 1.8 years after starting antiretroviral therapy. These receptors all come from a woman in her late teens or twenties with HIV.

This sequence joins TRBV7-2 and TRBJ1-1, with D maybe TRBD1 (5 bases). From germline, CDR1 is SGHTA and CDR2 FQGNSA. This CDR3 comprises 17 residues. Between the trimmed V and J ends, which lost 5 bases and 0 bases, there was a span of 19 bases. Here the CDR3 reads CASSPIPGLQMNTEAFF. CDR3 coding DNA: TGTGCCAGCAGCCCAATCCCGGGACTGCAGATGAACACTGAAGCTTTCTTT.

The rearrangement uses TRBV19 and TRBJ2-2, with D hard to call. From germline, CDR1 is LNHDA and CDR2 SQIVND (reference sequence). Trimming pared 7 bases from V and 5 bases from J, leaving 11 bases between. The CDR3 runs to 13 residues. CDR3 in amino acids: CASNQRVTGELFF. The CDR3 nucleotides are TGTGCCAGTAACCAAAGGGTGACCGGGGAGCTGTTTTTT.

The chain couples TRBV6-6 to TRBJ2-7; weak D call: TRBD2 (5 bases). The CDR3 is 14 residues long. V gave up 5 bases and J gave up 5 bases, with 16 bases separating them. CDR1 is MNHNY, CDR2 SVGAGI, per germline (reference sequence). CDR3: CASSTPPRENEQYF. The CDR3 nucleotides are TGTGCCAGCAGTACCCCCCCGAGGGAAAACGAGCAGTACTTC.

The chain carries TRBV7-8 and TRBJ2-1; TRBD1 matches at 9 bases. The germline V gene encodes CDR1 SGHVS and CDR2 FQNEAQ. CDR3 length equals 15 residues. V gave up 5 bases and J gave up 4 bases; unmatched junction bases: 6. In DNA form, the CDR3 reads TGTGCCAGCAGCCCAGCCGGGACAGGGTACAATGAGCAGTTCTTC. Translation gives CASSPAGTGYNEQFF.

The table lists this clone with a count of one. This chain uses TRBV2 with TRBJ2-7; 9 bases align to TRBD1. V shed 8 bases and J 1 base; nucleotides not matched to a gene: 6. Looked up from germline, CDR1 is SNHLY and CDR2 is FYNNEI. The CDR3 extends over 14 amino acids. CDR3 nucleotides: TGTGCCAGCTGGGACAGGGCAGCTTCCTACGAGCAGTACTTC. Amino acids: CASWDRAASYEQYF.

This rearrangement joins TRBV6-1 to TRBJ1-2; tentatively, D is TRBD1 (5 bases). The germline V gene has CDR1 MNHNS and CDR2 SASEGT. Trimming removed 2 bases at V and 5 bases at J, with 9 bases between. The length of the CDR3 is 13 residues. The CDR3 sequence: CASSELTEYGYTF. The DNA of the CDR3 is TGTGCCAGCAGTGAACTGACAGAATATGGCTACACCTTC.

V is TRBV7-9 and J is TRBJ1-4; D is possibly TRBD1 (6 bases). The length of the CDR3 is 16 residues. Trimming shortened V by 5 bases and J by 8 bases, and 21 bases separated the two germline ends. Germline-derived CDR1 and CDR2 are SEHNR and FQNEAQ (reference sequence). CDR3 sequence: CASSPGDVWGDEKLFF. Here the CDR3 DNA reads TGTGCCAGCAGCCCAGGGGATGTGTGGGGGGACGAAAAACTGTTTTTT.

This rearrangement joins TRBV11-2 to TRBJ1-2; no definite D call. In germline, CDR1 is SGHAT, CDR2 FQNNGV. The CDR3 runs to 15 residues. Trimming pared 0 bases from V and 8 bases from J, leaving 16 bases between. Here the CDR3 DNA reads TGTGCCAGCAGCTTAGAGCCGGCTCCGTCTATCGGCTACACCTTC. Its protein is CASSLEPAPSIGYTF. Supplemented by reference TRBV11-2 and TRBJ1-2, the full variable domain reads EAGVAQSPRYKIIEKRQSVAFWCNPISGHATLYWYQQILGQGPKLLIQFQNNGVVDDSQLPKDRFSAERLKGVDSTLKIQPAKLEDSAVYLCASSLEPAPSIGYTFGSGTRLTVV.

The genes are TRBV9 and TRBJ2-7; D gene ambiguous. V was trimmed by 4 bases and J by 1 base, leaving 15 bases between them. Germline V CDR1 and CDR2: SGDLS, YYNGEE. This CDR3 has 15 amino acids. The CDR3 sequence is CASSLLETNSYEQYF. CDR3 nucleotide sequence: TGTGCCAGCAGCCTTCTCGAGACAAATTCCTACGAGCAGTACTTC.

As DNA, the CDR3 is TGTGCCAGCAGCTACGGGAGAAGCTCCTACAATGAGCAGTTCTTC. This gives the protein CASSYGRSSYNEQFF. The chain links TRBV5-6 to TRBJ2-1; a possible D gene is TRBD2 (6 bases). The CDR3 contains 15 residues. The V end lost 3 bases, the J end lost 0 bases, and 10 bases lay between the germline ends. Per the germline V gene, CDR1 is SGHDT and CDR2 is YYEEEE.

The rearrangement uses TRBV18 and TRBJ1-1; D not resolved. Trimming pared 0 bases from V and 6 bases from J, leaving 11 bases between. Looked up from germline, CDR1 is KGHSH and CDR2 is LQKENI. CDR3 length: 14 amino acids. The CDR3 is CASSPPSGFSEAFF. DNA for the CDR3: TGTGCCAGCTCACCACCGTCAGGATTCTCTGAAGCTTTCTTT. The whole variable domain, filled in from reference TRBV18 and TRBJ1-1, reads NAGVMQNPRHLVRRRGQEARLRCSPMKGHSHVYWYRQLPEEGLKFMVYLQKENIIDESGMPKERFSAEFPKEGPSILRIQQVVRGDSAAYFCASSPPSGFSEAFFGQGTRLTVV.

The chain is built from TRBV11-2 and TRBJ1-2; 11 nucleotides match TRBD1. The germline V gene encodes CDR1 SGHAT and CDR2 FQNNGV. V lost 3 bases, J lost 0 bases, and 6 bases stayed unmatched. The CDR3 runs to 17 residues. The CDR3 coding sequence is TGTGCCAGCAGCTTTAGGACAGGGGGCAAAACTAACTATGGCTACACCTTC. Residues: CASSFRTGGKTNYGYTF.

The rearrangement links TRBV5-1 to TRBJ2-3, with 8 bases matching TRBD2. Losses at the gene ends were 4 bases for V and 2 bases for J; bases not matched to a gene: 9. Germline V gene data show CDR1 as SGHRS and CDR2 as YFSETQ. This CDR3 contains 16 residues. This chain's CDR3 is CASSQATSVFTDTQYF. The DNA of the CDR3 is TGCGCCAGCAGCCAGGCGACTAGCGTCTTCACAGATACGCAGTATTTT. Full variable domain (outside the CDR3, taken from reference TRBV5-1 and TRBJ2-3): KAGVTQTPRYLIKTRGQQVTLSCSPISGHRSVSWYQQTPGQGLQFLFEYFSETQRNKGNFPGRFSGRQFSNSRSEMNVSTLELGDSALYLCASSQATSVFTDTQYFGPGTRLTVL.

The chain joins TRBV15 to TRBJ1-2; 7 nucleotides agree with TRBD1. J lost 5 bases, V lost 3 bases, and 6 bases had no gene match. Germline CDR1 reads LNHNV; CDR2 reads YYDKDF (reference sequence). The CDR3 runs 14 residues. The CDR3, as DNA: TGTGCCACCAGCAGGGACAGGCAGGATTATGGCTACACCTTC. This codes for CATSRDRQDYGYTF.

V and J are TRBV11-2 and TRBJ2-7, with 9 bases lining up with TRBD2. V was pared by 3 bases and J by 5 bases, with 5 bases of the junction left unmatched. CDR1 and CDR2 from the germline V gene are SGHAT and FQNNGV. This CDR3 spans 14 amino acids. This CDR3 is CASSFGGRAHEQYF. The CDR3, as DNA: TGTGCCAGCAGCTTCGGCGGGAGGGCGCACGAGCAGTACTTC.

CDR3 sequence (DNA): TGTGCCAGTAGTCCGGCTCGGTCCGCCGGGGAGCTGTTTTTT. As protein: CASSPARSAGELFF. The chain recombines TRBV19 with TRBJ2-2; no clear D gene. V was shortened by 5 bases and J by 6 bases, with 13 bases between the two germline ends. The CDR3 extends over 14 amino acids. Germline CDR1 is LNHDA and CDR2 is SQIVND (reference sequence).

The V call is TRBV9, the J call TRBJ1-2; 10 positions match TRBD1. Germline lookup yields CDR1 SGDLS and CDR2 YYNGEE. J lost 6 bases, V lost 3 bases, and 11 bases had no gene match. The CDR3 consists of 16 residues. CDR3 protein: CASSGGQGPGVDGYTF. CDR3 bases: TGTGCCAGCAGCGGGGGACAGGGGCCAGGGGTCGATGGCTACACCTTC.

This clone was observed a single time. This chain connects TRBV27 to TRBJ1-2; 8 positions match TRBD1. Germline CDR1 MNHEY, CDR2 SMNVEV (reference sequence). The V segment lost 5 bases and the J segment 4 bases; nucleotides outside the gene matches: 9. The CDR3 length is 15 residues. This CDR3 reads CASSPTGAPSYGYTF. The CDR3 DNA is TGTGCCAGCAGTCCGACAGGGGCTCCCTCCTATGGCTACACCTTC.

V and J are TRBV27 and TRBJ2-7; 11 bases are a match to TRBD1. The length of the CDR3 is 14 residues. V was clipped by 5 bases and J by 5 bases; unmatched bases: 5. Looked up from germline, CDR1 is MNHEY and CDR2 is SMNVEV (reference sequence). The CDR3 nucleotides read TGTGCCAGCAGTCCGGGACAGGGGGTCCACGAGCAGTACTTC. It translates to CASSPGQGVHEQYF.

This rearrangement joins TRBV4-2 to TRBJ2-7; TRBD1 matches at 9 bases. Germline trimming cut 0 bases from V and 2 bases from J; bases unmatched to any gene: 5. Germline loops: CDR1 LGHNA, CDR2 YNFKEQ. CDR3 size: 16 residues. This chain's CDR3 is CASSQEHDRGAYEQYF. CDR3 nucleotides: TGTGCCAGCAGCCAAGAGCATGACAGGGGGGCCTACGAGCAGTACTTC.

The genes are TRBV11-2 and TRBJ2-3, with TRBD2 matching 7 bases. Losses at the gene ends were 5 bases for V and 0 bases for J; bases not matched to a gene: 11. CDR3 length: 17 residues. Germline CDR1 and CDR2: SGHAT and FQNNGV. CDR3 DNA: TGTGCCAGCAGCCGATTTCGCGGGAGTACTAGCACAGATACGCAGTATTTT. It yields the protein CASSRFRGSTSTDTQYF.

The genes are TRBV5-1 and TRBJ1-2; 7 bases are a match to TRBD1. V dropped 0 bases and J dropped 3; count of bases not matched to a gene: 5. CDR3 size: 15 residues. Germline V gene lookup returns CDR1 SGHRS and CDR2 YFSETQ. The CDR3 here is CASSLGTGSYYGYTF. The CDR3 DNA follows: TGCGCCAGCAGCTTGGGGACAGGCTCTTACTATGGCTACACCTTC.

The rearrangement uses TRBV19 and TRBJ2-5; D is possibly TRBD2 (5 bases). V lost 5 bases and J lost 5, with 12 bases in between. Germline CDR1 reads LNHDA; CDR2 reads SQIVND (reference sequence). This CDR3 contains 13 residues. The CDR3 nucleotides read TGTGCCAGTAGTGTGGACCGAGGGGAGACCCAGTACTTC. It translates to CASSVDRGETQYF.

This clone has just one count. The genes are TRBV6-1 and TRBJ1-6; 10 bases map to TRBD1. CDR3 length: 15 amino acids. Germline CDR1 and CDR2: MNHNS and SASEGT. The trim removed 1 base at V and 6 bases at J, leaving 0 bases unmatched. DNA of the CDR3: TGTGCCAGCAGTGAAGGGACAGGGGGTAATTCACCCCTCCACTTT. Its translation: CASSEGTGGNSPLHF.

The chain has TRBV6-6 and TRBJ2-5, with TRBD1 as a possible D gene (5 bases). The germline V gene encodes CDR1 MNHNY and CDR2 SVGAGI (reference sequence). The V end lost 7 bases, the J end lost 5 bases, and 11 bases lay between the germline ends. This CDR3 is 12 amino acids long. In DNA form, the CDR3 reads TGTGCCAGCAATCAGGGTGGCGAGACCCAGTACTTC. Amino acid sequence: CASNQGGETQYF.

The chain recombines TRBV7-2 with TRBJ2-3; 10 bases fit TRBD2. Per germline, CDR1 SGHTA and CDR2 FQGNSA. The CDR3 runs 16 residues. The V segment lost 1 base and the J segment 4 bases; nucleotides outside the gene matches: 5. CDR3 nucleotides: TGTGCCAGCAGCTTAGGTCCTAGCGGGAGACCAGATACGCAGTATTTT. Residues: CASSLGPSGRPDTQYF.

V usage is TRBV9 and J usage is TRBJ1-1, with no clear D. The germline gives CDR1 SGDLS, CDR2 YYNGEE. V lost 0 bases to trimming and J lost 0 bases, with 12 bases between them. This CDR3 comprises 16 residues. The CDR3 coding sequence is TGTGCCAGCAGCGTAGGGGCAGACTTTATGAACACTGAAGCTTTCTTT. Translation gives CASSVGADFMNTEAFF.

This chain joins TRBV6-6 and TRBJ2-5; D uncertain. CDR3 length: 12 amino acids. The germline CDR1 and CDR2 sequences are MNHNY and SVGAGI (reference sequence). V lost 6 bases to trimming and J lost 3 bases, with 8 bases between them. CDR3 DNA sequence: TGTGCCAGCAGCTACGAAGAAGAGACCCAGTACTTC. Translated: CASSYEEETQYF.

This chain joins TRBV4-3 and TRBJ2-7; D is uncertain. CDR1 is LGHNA, CDR2 YSLEER, per germline. Trimming stripped 1 base from V and 7 bases from J, with 14 bases between. This CDR3 has 14 residues. CDR3: CASSQAAHIREQYF. Written as DNA, the CDR3 is TGCGCCAGCAGCCAAGCCGCCCATATTAGGGAGCAGTACTTC.

The chain uses TRBV4-1 and TRBJ2-6, with no clear D. V gave up 3 bases and J gave up 0 bases, with 15 bases separating them. Germline-derived CDR1 and CDR2 are MGHRA and YSYEKL. This CDR3 contains 18 residues. This chain's CDR3 is CASSQSESKSSGANVLTF. The CDR3 DNA reads TGCGCCAGCAGCCAGTCAGAGTCCAAAAGCTCTGGGGCCAACGTCCTGACTTTC.

The chain employs TRBV4-1 and TRBJ2-1; 13 nucleotides align to TRBD2. CDR3 length equals 17 residues. J gave up 6 bases and V 0 bases, and 5 bases lay outside the gene matches. CDR1 MGHRA and CDR2 YSYEKL come from the germline V gene. CDR3 amino acids: CASSQDEGLAGVNEQFF. In DNA form, the CDR3 reads TGCGCCAGCAGCCAAGATGAAGGACTAGCGGGAGTCAATGAGCAGTTCTTC.

CDR3 DNA: TGTGCCAGCAGCTCCGGGACAGGGGGACCCGGGGCCAACGTCCTGACTTTC. As protein: CASSSGTGGPGANVLTF. This chain links TRBV7-9 with TRBJ2-6; 11 nucleotides agree with TRBD1. This CDR3 is built from 17 residues. Per germline, CDR1 SEHNR and CDR2 FQNEAQ (reference sequence). Trimming took 4 bases from V and 4 from J; bases not matched to a gene: 6.